This is a list of T cell receptor beta chains from one sample in a study of blood T cell repertoires in COVID-19. The data were produced by immunoSEQ multiplex PCR, yet TCRdb's version contains in-frame clones alone and is incomplete. The data hold tens of thousands of clones, with roughly nine tenths observed a single time. The sequencing input was peripheral blood. The receptors originated from a man between 60 and 75 years old with COVID-19, enrolled during active disease. Each CDR3 is given with its conserved first and last residue. The D gene is left open where the match is weak. For some rows the clone size is stated as once, few or many, or as a class when expanded; others skip it.

len,d_gene,v_gene,j_gene,abundance,CDR3nt,CDR3aa
13,-,TRBV7-8,TRBJ1-6,-,TGTGCCAGCAGCTTACAAGCAGGTTCACCCCTCCACTTT,CASSLQAGSPLHF
15,-,TRBV28,TRBJ2-2,-,TGTGCCAGCAGTCCCGGGACAACACAGACCGGGGAGCTGTTTTTT,CASSPGTTQTGELFF
15,TRBD1,TRBV6-5,TRBJ1-5,-,TGTGCCAGCAGTTACGGGACAGGGGGCGGGCAGCCCCAGCATTTT,CASSYGTGGGQPQHF
15,-,TRBV29-1,TRBJ2-7,once,TGCAGCGTTGAAGACCCTGCCGAGGGCTCCTACGAGCAGTACTTC,CSVEDPAEGSYEQYF
17,-,TRBV9,TRBJ2-6,-,TGTGCCAGCAGCTTCCAGGCGCTCCGGTCTGGGGCCAACGTCCTGACTTTC,CASSFQALRSGANVLTF
13,-,TRBV10-2,TRBJ2-7,-,TGCGCCAGCAGTTTACGGACAGCCTACGAGCAGTACTTC,CASSLRTAYEQYF
13,-,TRBV6-5,TRBJ2-4,-,TGTGCCAGCAGTCAGACAGTTCTCGGCATTCAGTACTTC,CASSQTVLGIQYF
17,TRBD1,TRBV11-2,TRBJ1-3,-,TGTGCCAGCAGCTTAGAACCGAGGACAGGGGGCGGAAACACCATATATTTT,CASSLEPRTGGGNTIYF
16,-,TRBV5-1,TRBJ2-7,-,TGCGCCAGCAGCTTGGGCCCCCGGGACAACGCCTACGAGCAGTACTTC,CASSLGPRDNAYEQYF
15,TRBD1,TRBV4-1,TRBJ1-4,-,TGCGCCAGCAGCCTTTACAGGGGAGAGATTGAAAAACTGTTTTTT,CASSLYRGEIEKLFF
14,TRBD2,TRBV24-1,TRBJ2-3,-,TGTGCCACCGAGCTAGCGGGAGTAACAGATACGCAGTATTTT,CATELAGVTDTQYF
16,-,TRBV7-2,TRBJ2-3,-,TGTGCCAGCACCCTCCCCGGGACAACTAGCACAGATACGCAGTATTTT,CASTLPGTTSTDTQYF
17,-,TRBV7-9,TRBJ1-4,-,TGTGCCAGCAGCCGACGTGTTGACTGGAATGATAATGAAAAACTGTTTTTT,CASSRRVDWNDNEKLFF
16,TRBD1,TRBV9,TRBJ2-6,once,TGTGCCAGCACCACAGGGGTGGGCTCTGGGGCCAACGTCCTGACTTTC,CASTTGVGSGANVLTF
13,TRBD2,TRBV6-6,TRBJ2-7,-,TGTGCCAGCAGACTAGCGGGAGGGAACGAGCAGTACTTC,CASRLAGGNEQYF
15,TRBD1,TRBV11-3,TRBJ2-1,-,TGTGCCAGCAGATTTCCGGGGACAGGGACGGATGAGCAGTTCTTC,CASRFPGTGTDEQFF
14,TRBD1,TRBV6-5,TRBJ1-4,-,TGTGCCAGCAGTTACTCCGGGACAGCAGAAAAACTGTTTTTT,CASSYSGTAEKLFF
15,TRBD2,TRBV5-8,TRBJ2-7,few,TGTGCCAGCAGCTTCTCTTACGAGCGGGAGCATGAGCAGTACTTC,CASSFSYEREHEQYF
16,-,TRBV7-8,TRBJ1-2,-,TGTGCCAGCAGCTTAGTGGCAGGCCCAGCTAACTATGGCTACACCTTC,CASSLVAGPANYGYTF
13,-,TRBV27,TRBJ2-5,-,TGTGCCAGCAGTTCCCCCCCTCTAGAGACCCAGTACTTC,CASSSPPLETQYF
15,TRBD1,TRBV4-1,TRBJ1-6,-,TGCGCCAGCAGCCGAGAGGGGACAGGGGATTCACCCCTCCACTTT,CASSREGTGDSPLHF
19,TRBD1,TRBV5-1,TRBJ1-5,-,TGCGCCAGCAGCTTGGTCCTGGGACAGGGTGTGTTTTTCAATCAGCCCCAGCATTTT,CASSLVLGQGVFFNQPQHF
16,TRBD2,TRBV7-2,TRBJ2-1,-,TGTGCCAGCAGCCCGCCAGGCGTTAGCGGGTCCAATGAGCAGTTCTTC,CASSPPGVSGSNEQFF
12,-,TRBV10-3,TRBJ1-2,-,TGTGCCATCAGTGGACACCTCTATGGCTACACCTTC,CAISGHLYGYTF
13,-,TRBV9,TRBJ1-2,-,TGTGCCAGCAGCCCCGGGGAACACTATGGCTACACCTTC,CASSPGEHYGYTF
15,-,TRBV2,TRBJ1-1,-,TGTGCCAGCAGTCCCGGACAGTTAGGTGTGACTGAAGCTTTCTTT,CASSPGQLGVTEAFF
17,-,TRBV7-3,TRBJ1-5,-,TGTGCCAGCAGCTCCCCCTCCGTGGACAGAGTATATCAGCCCCAGCATTTT,CASSSPSVDRVYQPQHF
13,-,TRBV7-3,TRBJ1-5,-,TGTGCCAGCAGCCAGACACCCGATCAGCCCCAGCATTTT,CASSQTPDQPQHF
13,-,TRBV11-2,TRBJ1-2,-,TGTGCCAGCAGCCCGGGGGTTTCAGATGGCTACACCTTC,CASSPGVSDGYTF
15,-,TRBV7-8,TRBJ1-6,few,TGTGCCAGCAGCTTAGTAGGCCAGGGTTATTCACCCCTCCACTTT,CASSLVGQGYSPLHF
13,-,TRBV12-3/TRBV12-4,TRBJ2-4,-,TGTGCCAGCAGTTTTGGAGGATCGGGCCGGGAGTACTTC,CASSFGGSGREYF
15,-,TRBV30,TRBJ1-2,-,TGTGCCTGGAGCAGGGAGGGGATCCCTGTCTATGGCTACACCTTC,CAWSREGIPVYGYTF
13,-,TRBV4-3,TRBJ2-1,-,TGCGCCAGCAGCCGTCTACAGGGCAATGAGCAGTTCTTC,CASSRLQGNEQFF
22,TRBD2,TRBV4-2,TRBJ2-3,-,TGTGCCAGCAGCCAAGATCCCAGCGGGAGGGCCAGGGGGTTTTTGGGCACAGATACGCAGTATTTT,CASSQDPSGRARGFLGTDTQYF
15,-,TRBV6-6,TRBJ2-1,once,TGTGCCAGCAGTCCCGACGGGAGCTCCTACAATGAGCAGTTCTTC,CASSPDGSSYNEQFF
15,TRBD2,TRBV7-3,TRBJ2-1,-,TGTGCCAGCAGCTCGGGACTAGCCTCCTACAATGAGCAGTTCTTC,CASSSGLASYNEQFF
15,-,TRBV7-2,TRBJ1-3,-,TGTGCCAGCAGCTCTGAGGGCAGCTCTGGAAACACCATATATTTT,CASSSEGSSGNTIYF
15,TRBD1,TRBV5-1,TRBJ1-2,once,TGCGCCAGCAGCCCCGGGACAGGGGCGTTAGTTGGCTACACCTTC,CASSPGTGALVGYTF
15,-,TRBV30,TRBJ2-7,-,TGTGCCTGGAGTGTACGGTACAGTGAAATATACGAGCAGTACTTC,CAWSVRYSEIYEQYF
12,-,TRBV12-3/TRBV12-4,TRBJ1-4,-,TGTGCCAGCAGGTTCTCCGGGGGGAAACTGTTTTTT,CASRFSGGKLFF
14,-,TRBV3-1/TRBV3-2,TRBJ2-7,-,TGTGCCAGCAGCCAAGATGGGGGGACCTACGAGCAGTACTTC,CASSQDGGTYEQYF
16,TRBD2,TRBV3-1/TRBV3-2,TRBJ2-3,-,TGTGCCAGCAGACCTTCGTCTAGCGGGAGCCCAGATACGCAGTATTTT,CASRPSSSGSPDTQYF
13,TRBD2,TRBV5-1,TRBJ2-5,-,TGCGCCAGCAGCGCGGGAGGGGGGGAGACCCAGTACTTC,CASSAGGGETQYF
14,-,TRBV2,TRBJ2-2,-,TGTGCCAGCAGTTGGACTACTCAAACCGGGGAGCTGTTTTTT,CASSWTTQTGELFF
16,TRBD2,TRBV5-1,TRBJ2-3,once,TGCGCCAGCAGCGCGTTAGCGGGAGACTGGGGTGATACGCAGTATTTT,CASSALAGDWGDTQYF
13,-,TRBV9,TRBJ2-5,once,TGTGCCAGCAGCAGGGACTTCGAAGAGACCCAGTACTTC,CASSRDFEETQYF
14,TRBD1,TRBV6-2/TRBV6-3,TRBJ2-7,-,TGTGCCAGCAGTTCCCGGGACAGGGGATACGAGCAGTACTTC,CASSSRDRGYEQYF
15,-,TRBV21-1,TRBJ2-1,-,TGTGCCAGCAGCTACCGGGACAGGGGGCTTGATGAGCAGTTCTTC,CASSYRDRGLDEQFF
15,TRBD2,TRBV6-6,TRBJ2-7,-,TGTGCCAGCAGTTCCCAGGCTAGCGGGACTTACGAGCAGTACTTC,CASSSQASGTYEQYF
14,-,TRBV7-3,TRBJ2-1,-,TGTGCCAGCAGCTCCCCCACCCGGGAAAATGAGCAGTTCTTC,CASSSPTRENEQFF
14,-,TRBV18,TRBJ2-5,-,TGTGCCAGCTCACCACCGGCAGGGGTGAAGACCCAGTACTTC,CASSPPAGVKTQYF
11,-,TRBV29-1,TRBJ1-3,-,TGCAGCTTACTTCTTGGAAACACCATATATTTT,CSLLLGNTIYF
16,TRBD1,TRBV10-3,TRBJ2-5,-,TGTGCCATCAGTTCCCGGGACAGGGGAGGGCAAGAGACCCAGTACTTC,CAISSRDRGGQETQYF